This TCR beta chain was recorded in a study of identical twins. Regarding the study as a whole: In cord blood, abundant beta clonotypes had fewer insertions; memory showed no trend.

This CDR3 region has 13 residues. The ends were cut back, 3 bases at V and 4 bases at J, with 7 bases in the middle. Germline loops: CDR1 SEHNR, CDR2 FQNEAQ (reference sequence). Worth noting for this clonotype: What it binds is not known.

From the 5' RACE reads, TCRdb called clonotypes with MiXCR, one entry per CDR3 protein. The data show about 430,000 distinct CDR3 sequences, with 15% to 20% seen just once and roughly 12% held by the top ten. The sample consisted of naive T cells sorted from blood. The chain is built from TRBV7-9 and TRBJ2-1; D gene ambiguous. The TCR originated in a man aged 50 or older in good health. For the CDR3, the DNA is TGTGCCAGCAGCTTCCCTCAGTACAATGAGCAGTTCTTC. Protein product: CASSFPQYNEQFF.